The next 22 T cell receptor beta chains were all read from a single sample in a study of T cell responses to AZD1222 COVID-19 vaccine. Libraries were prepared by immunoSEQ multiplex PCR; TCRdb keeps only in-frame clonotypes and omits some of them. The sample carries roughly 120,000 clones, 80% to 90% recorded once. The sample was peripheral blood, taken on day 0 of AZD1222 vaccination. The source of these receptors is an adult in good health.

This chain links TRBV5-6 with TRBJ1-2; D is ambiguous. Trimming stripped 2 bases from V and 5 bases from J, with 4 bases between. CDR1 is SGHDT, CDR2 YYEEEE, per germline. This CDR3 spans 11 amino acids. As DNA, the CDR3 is TGTGCCAGCAGCTTTGAGTATGGCTACACCTTC. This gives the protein CASSFEYGYTF.

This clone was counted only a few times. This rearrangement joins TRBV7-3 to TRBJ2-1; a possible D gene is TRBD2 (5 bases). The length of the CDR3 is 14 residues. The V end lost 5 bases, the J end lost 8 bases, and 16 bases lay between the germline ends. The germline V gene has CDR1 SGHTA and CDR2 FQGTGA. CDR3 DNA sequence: TGTGCCAGCAGCAGAGGGTCTGCCGGGTATGAGCAGTTCTTC. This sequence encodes CASSRGSAGYEQFF.

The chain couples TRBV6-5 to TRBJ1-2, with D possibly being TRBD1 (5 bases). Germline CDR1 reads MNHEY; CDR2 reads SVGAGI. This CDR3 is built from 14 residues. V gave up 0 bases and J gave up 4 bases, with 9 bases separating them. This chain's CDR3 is CASSYSGRIYGYTF. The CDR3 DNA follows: TGTGCCAGCAGTTACTCGGGGCGGATCTATGGCTACACCTTC.

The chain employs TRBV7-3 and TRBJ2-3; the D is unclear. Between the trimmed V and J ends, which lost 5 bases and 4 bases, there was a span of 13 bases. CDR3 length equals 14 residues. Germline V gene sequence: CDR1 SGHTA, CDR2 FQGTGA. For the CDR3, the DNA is TGTGCCAGCAGCCTGTTGACCCGTTCAGATACGCAGTATTTT. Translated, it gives CASSLLTRSDTQYF.

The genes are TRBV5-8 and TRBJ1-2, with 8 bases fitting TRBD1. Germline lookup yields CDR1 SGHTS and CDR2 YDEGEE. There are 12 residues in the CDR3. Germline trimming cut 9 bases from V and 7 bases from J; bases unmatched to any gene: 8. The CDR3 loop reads CAIPSQGAGYTF. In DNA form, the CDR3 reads TGTGCCATCCCTTCCCAGGGGGCTGGCTACACCTTC.

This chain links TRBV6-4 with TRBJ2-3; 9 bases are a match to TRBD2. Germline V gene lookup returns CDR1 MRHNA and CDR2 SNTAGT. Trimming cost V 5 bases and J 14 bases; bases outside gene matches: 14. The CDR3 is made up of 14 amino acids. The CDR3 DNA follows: TGTGCCAGCAGTTCGCGTATAGCGGGGGCCCTCCTGTATTTT. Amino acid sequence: CASSSRIAGALLYF.

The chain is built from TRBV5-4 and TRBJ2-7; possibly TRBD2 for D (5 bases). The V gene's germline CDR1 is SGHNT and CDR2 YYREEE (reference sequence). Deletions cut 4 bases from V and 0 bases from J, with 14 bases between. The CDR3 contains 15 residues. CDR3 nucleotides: TGTGCCAGCAGCCCCGGGTCGGGGTTCTCCTACGAGCAGTACTTC. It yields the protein CASSPGSGFSYEQYF.

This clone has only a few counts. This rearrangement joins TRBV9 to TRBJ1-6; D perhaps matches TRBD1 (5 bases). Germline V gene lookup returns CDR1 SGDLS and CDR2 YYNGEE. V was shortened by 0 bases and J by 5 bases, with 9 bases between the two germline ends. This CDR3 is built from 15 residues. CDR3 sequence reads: CASSVGGANNSPLHF. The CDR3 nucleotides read TGTGCCAGCAGCGTAGGGGGCGCGAATAATTCACCCCTCCACTTT. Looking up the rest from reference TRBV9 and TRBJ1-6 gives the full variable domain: DSGVTQTPKHLITATGQRVTLRCSPRSGDLSVYWYQQSLDQGLQFLIQYYNGEERAKGNILERFSAQQFPDLHSELNLSSLELGDSALYFCASSVGGANNSPLHFGNGTRLTVT.

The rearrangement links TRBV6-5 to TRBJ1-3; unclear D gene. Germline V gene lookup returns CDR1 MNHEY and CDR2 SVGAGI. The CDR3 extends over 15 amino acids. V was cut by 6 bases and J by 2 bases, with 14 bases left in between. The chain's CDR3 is CASRLDDSAGNTIYF. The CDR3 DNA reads TGTGCCAGCAGGCTAGATGACTCGGCTGGAAACACCATATATTTT.

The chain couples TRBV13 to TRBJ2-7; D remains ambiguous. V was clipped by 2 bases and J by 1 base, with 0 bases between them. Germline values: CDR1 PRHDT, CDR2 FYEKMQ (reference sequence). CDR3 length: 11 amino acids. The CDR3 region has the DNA TGTGCCAGCAGCTTATCCTACGAGCAGTACTTC. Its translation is CASSLSYEQYF.

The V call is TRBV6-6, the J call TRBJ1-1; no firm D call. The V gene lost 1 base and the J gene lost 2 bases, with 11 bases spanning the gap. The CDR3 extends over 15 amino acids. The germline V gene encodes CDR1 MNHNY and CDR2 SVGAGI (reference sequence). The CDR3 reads CASSYWKSYNTEAFF. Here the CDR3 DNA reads TGTGCCAGCAGTTACTGGAAATCATATAACACTGAAGCTTTCTTT.

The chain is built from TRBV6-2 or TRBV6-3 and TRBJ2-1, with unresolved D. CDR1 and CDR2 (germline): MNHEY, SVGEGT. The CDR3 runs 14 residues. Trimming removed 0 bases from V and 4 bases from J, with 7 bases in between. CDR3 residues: CASSYSLVYNEQFF. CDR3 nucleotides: TGTGCCAGCAGTTACTCGCTTGTTTACAATGAGCAGTTCTTC.

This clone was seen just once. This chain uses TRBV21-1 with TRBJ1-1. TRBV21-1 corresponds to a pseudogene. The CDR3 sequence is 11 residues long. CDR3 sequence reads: CAGRVRTEAFF. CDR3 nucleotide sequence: TGTGCTGGGAGGGTAAGAACTGAAGCTTTCTTT.

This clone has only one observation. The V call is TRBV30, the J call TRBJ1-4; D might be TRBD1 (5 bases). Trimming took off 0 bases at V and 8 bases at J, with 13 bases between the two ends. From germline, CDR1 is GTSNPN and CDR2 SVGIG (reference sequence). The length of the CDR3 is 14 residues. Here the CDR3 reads CAWSVWDPREKLFF. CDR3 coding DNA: TGTGCCTGGAGTGTATGGGACCCTAGAGAAAAACTGTTTTTT.

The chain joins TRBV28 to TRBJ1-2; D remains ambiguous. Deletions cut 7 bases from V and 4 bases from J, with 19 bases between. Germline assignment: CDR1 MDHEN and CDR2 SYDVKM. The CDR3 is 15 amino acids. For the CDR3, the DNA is TGTGCCAGCATCGAATTGGCCAGAGCCACCTATGGCTACACCTTC. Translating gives CASIELARATYGYTF.

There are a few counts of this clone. This chain's CDR3 is CASSPYYSGNTIYF. As DNA, the CDR3 is TGTGCCAGCAGCCCTTATTACTCTGGAAACACCATATATTTT. The V and J genes are TRBV7-2 and TRBJ1-3; D is ambiguous. Trimming left V 5 bases short and J 0 bases short, with 8 bases between. The CDR3 contains 14 residues. The germline V gene has CDR1 SGHTA and CDR2 FQGNSA.

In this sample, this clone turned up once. The CDR3 DNA is TGTGCCAGCAGCTCCCCGGACAGGGTCCATGGCTACACCTTC. This codes for CASSSPDRVHGYTF. The genes are TRBV5-4 and TRBJ1-2; 8 nucleotides align to TRBD1. Losses at the gene ends were 3 bases for V and 6 bases for J; bases not matched to a gene: 7. The germline V gene has CDR1 SGHNT and CDR2 YYREEE (reference sequence). CDR3 length: 14 amino acids.

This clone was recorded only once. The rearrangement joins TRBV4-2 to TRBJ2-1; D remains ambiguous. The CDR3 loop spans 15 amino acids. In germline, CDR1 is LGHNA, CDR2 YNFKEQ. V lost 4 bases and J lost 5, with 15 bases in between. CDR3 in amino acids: CASSPPLLGNNEQFF. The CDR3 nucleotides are TGTGCCAGCAGCCCACCCCTTTTAGGAAACAATGAGCAGTTCTTC.

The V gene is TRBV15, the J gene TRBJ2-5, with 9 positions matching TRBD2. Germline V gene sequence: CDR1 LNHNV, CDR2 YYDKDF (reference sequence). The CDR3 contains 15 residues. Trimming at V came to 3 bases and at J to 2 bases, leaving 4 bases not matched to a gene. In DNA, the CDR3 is TGTGCCACCAGCAGTCTAGCGGGAATTCAAGAGACCCAGTACTTC. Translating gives CATSSLAGIQETQYF.

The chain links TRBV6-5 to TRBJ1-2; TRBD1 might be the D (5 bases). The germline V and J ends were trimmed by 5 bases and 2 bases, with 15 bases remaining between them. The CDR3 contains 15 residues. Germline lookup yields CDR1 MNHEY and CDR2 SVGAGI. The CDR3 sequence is CASSNRDGGNYGYTF. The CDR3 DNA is TGTGCCAGCAGTAACCGGGACGGGGGAAACTATGGCTACACCTTC.

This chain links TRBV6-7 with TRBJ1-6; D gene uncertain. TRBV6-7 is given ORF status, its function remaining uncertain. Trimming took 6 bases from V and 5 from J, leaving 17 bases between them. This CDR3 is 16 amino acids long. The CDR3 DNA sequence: TGTGCCAGCAGCCGCCATAGGGCCCTCCATAATTCACCCCTCCACTTT. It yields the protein CASSRHRALHNSPLHF.

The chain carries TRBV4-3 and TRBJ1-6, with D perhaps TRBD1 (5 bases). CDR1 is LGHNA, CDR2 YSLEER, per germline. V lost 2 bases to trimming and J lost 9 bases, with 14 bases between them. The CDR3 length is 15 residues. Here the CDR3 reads CASSQLQAGGSPLHF. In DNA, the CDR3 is TGCGCCAGCAGCCAACTTCAGGCTGGGGGTTCACCCCTCCACTTT.